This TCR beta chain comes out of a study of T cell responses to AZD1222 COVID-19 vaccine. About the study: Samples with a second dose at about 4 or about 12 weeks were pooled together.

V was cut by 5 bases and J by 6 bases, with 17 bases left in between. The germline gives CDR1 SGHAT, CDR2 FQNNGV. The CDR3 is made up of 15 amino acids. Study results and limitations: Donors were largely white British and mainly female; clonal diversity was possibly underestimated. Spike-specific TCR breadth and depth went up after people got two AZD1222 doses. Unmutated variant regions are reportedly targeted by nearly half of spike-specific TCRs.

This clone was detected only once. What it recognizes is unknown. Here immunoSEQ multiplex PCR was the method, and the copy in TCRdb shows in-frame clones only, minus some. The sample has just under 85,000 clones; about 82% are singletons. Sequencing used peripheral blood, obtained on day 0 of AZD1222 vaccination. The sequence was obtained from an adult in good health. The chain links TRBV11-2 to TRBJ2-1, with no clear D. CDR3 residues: CASSPGRTVSNEQFF. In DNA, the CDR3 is TGTGCCAGCAGCCCCGGACGCACCGTAAGCAATGAGCAGTTCTTC.